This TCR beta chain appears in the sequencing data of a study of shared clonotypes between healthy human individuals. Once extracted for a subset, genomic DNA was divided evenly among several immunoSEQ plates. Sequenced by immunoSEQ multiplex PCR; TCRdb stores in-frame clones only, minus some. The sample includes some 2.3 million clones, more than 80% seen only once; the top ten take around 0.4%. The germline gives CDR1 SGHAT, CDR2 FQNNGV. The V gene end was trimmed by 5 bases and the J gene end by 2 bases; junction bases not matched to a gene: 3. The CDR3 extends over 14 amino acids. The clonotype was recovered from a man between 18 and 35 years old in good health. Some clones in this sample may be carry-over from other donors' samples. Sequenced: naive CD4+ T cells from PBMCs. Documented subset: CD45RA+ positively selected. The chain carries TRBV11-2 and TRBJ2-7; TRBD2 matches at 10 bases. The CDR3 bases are TGTGCCAGCAGCCGAACTAGCGGGGCCTACGAGCAGTACTTC. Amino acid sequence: CASSRTSGAYEQYF.